This TCR beta chain was identified in a study of OX40 agonist ivuxolimab in advanced cancers. Whole-study context: Patients in dose escalation had liver, melanoma, kidney or head and neck cancers. Males comprised approximately 84% of the group, whose mean age was about 62 years (range roughly 20 to 90).

Any history of autoimmune disease or systemic immunosuppression disqualified patients. Here immunoSEQ multiplex PCR was the method, and the copy in TCRdb shows in-frame clones only, minus some. The table lists 90,000 or so clones, 85% to 90% of them singletons, with 0.33% in the top ten. The germline V gene encodes CDR1 SEHNR and CDR2 FQNEAQ (reference sequence). V shed 5 bases and J 2 bases; nucleotides not matched to a gene: 9. This CDR3 has 15 residues. The table lists this clone with a few counts. The gene calls are TRBV7-9 and TRBJ2-7, with 7 bases fitting TRBD1. Sequencing used CD4+ or CD8+ T cells sorted from blood, obtained in a trial of the OX40 agonist ivuxolimab. The receptor was derived from an adult with an advanced solid tumor such as melanoma, head and neck, liver or kidney cancer. The CDR3 reads CASSLGTDLAYEQYF. CDR3 coding DNA: TGTGCCAGCAGCCTTGGGACAGATCTCGCCTACGAGCAGTACTTC.